This T cell receptor beta chain was identified in a study of blood T cell repertoires in COVID-19 (dated by TCRdb to the early 2020s). General notes on the study: Samples from collaborators originated in the United States, Italy and Spain and spanned both the acute and convalescent phases of COVID-19. Nearly every sample came with metadata listing a de-identified subject ID, COVID-19 status, age in years and sex. Where HLA class I and class II types were available, the types were taken from metadata supplied by the sample provider, not from assay-based typing. Subjects who had been exposed to COVID-19, were actively infected with it, or had recovered from it provided the deeply sampled blood TCRbeta repertoires that made up the dataset. A freely available public database, intended as a resource for researchers studying the immune response to SARS-CoV-2, is where the repertoires were released. The samples were drawn from the first 160 participants of the ongoing ImmuneRACE study and from 950 to 1,500 subjects provided by 6 global collaborators. The material from the prospective study consisted of cDNA or gDNA derived from T cells, B-cell-depleted T cells, or PBMCs.

What the authors observed across the whole study: The amount of clinical and demographic metadata varied by source and participant and was provided uncurated.

TCRbeta CDR3 regions were amplified from genomic DNA by means of the immunoSEQ Assay, a bias-controlled multiplex PCR. The study's processing was this. The number of nucleated cells in each sample was estimated from the amplification of reference gene primers within the assay. To quantify the absolute abundance of each unique TCRbeta CDR3 rearrangement, sequence reads were collapsed and filtered. Productive Simpson clonality was computed per sample as the square root of Simpson's diversity index over productive rearrangements. TCRdb obtained this table from immuneACCESS and retained in-frame rearrangements with V and J assigned. These tables miss some clones; where compared with another copy, unresolved V genes account for less than half of the shortfall, and the remainder is unexplained. V and J calls and clone size are those listed in that table; D and trimming were worked out from the DNA. This sample is represented by fewer than 300,000 clones; 75% to 95% of them were singletons. 1% to 1.3% of the sample is in the top ten clones.

Details on this clone: It has no known antigen specificity. It has no much larger one-base neighbor in the sample; base qualities were not kept.

V is trimmed back by 5 bases and J by 10 bases, and the junction contains 5 bases that no gene match accounts for. Sequences SGHNT (CDR1) and YENEEA (CDR2) are obtained from the germline V gene. The CDR3 sequence holds 12 residues, the cysteine and phenylalanine included. Only CDR3 DNA remains: 36 bases, in frame from the first base. Participants in the prospective study were aged roughly 18 to 89 years, lived in about two dozen United States geographic areas, and enrolled through a virtual design. To assign participants to cohorts, the prospective study relied on clinical history that participants themselves reported in a screening survey and a study questionnaire. Recovered participants in ImmuneRACE Cohort 3 were defined as having two consecutive negative NP/OP PCR tests, clearance from a healthcare professional, or resolution of symptoms. Each participant in the prospective study had whole blood, serum and a nasopharyngeal or oropharyngeal swab collected by mobile phlebotomists. Additional blood draws and questionnaires over an approximately 2-month period could optionally be provided by prospective study participants. Before DNA extraction, blood samples from the prospective study were shipped at room temperature or frozen.

The source of this sequence is a woman aged 30 to 39 who had recovered from COVID-19. Sequenced input: PBMCs or T cells enriched from blood (not recorded which). Here the chain combines TRBV11-3 and TRBJ2-3, with 8 middle bases fitting TRBD2. The CDR3 corresponds to CASSISGNAQYF. In nucleotides, the sequence is TGTGCCAGCAGCATTAGCGGGAATGCGCAGTATTTT.